This TCR beta chain was captured in a study of cytomegalovirus exposure and HLA in healthy donors. The study's findings and limits: Later, TCR association rates were found to vary by HLA locus, highest for DRB1 and lowest for HLA-C. Prior analysis indicated that the majority of TCR beta V segments exhibited productivity approximately 87% or approximately 30% of the time. 150 to 200 TCR beta chains were listed as cytomegalovirus-associated.

To note about this clone: Its antigen is unidentified.

CDR3 length: 14 residues. Germline-derived CDR1 and CDR2 are GTSNPN and SVGIG (reference sequence). V dropped 4 bases and J dropped 6; count of bases not matched to a gene: 6. The study ran its PCR with 60 Vbeta and 13 Jbeta primers. Using immunoSEQ multiplex PCR, the repertoire was profiled, and TCRdb retains in-frame clones only, with some absent. The profile shows 95,000 to 150,000 clones, around 85% of them singletons. The rearrangement links TRBV30 to TRBJ1-2; 12 nucleotides line up with TRBD1. The TCR comes from a man aged 30 to 39 in good health and CMV-seronegative. The sample consisted of PBMCs. CDR3 region: CAWIPGQGAHGYTF. The DNA of the CDR3 is TGTGCCTGGATCCCGGGACAGGGGGCCCATGGCTACACCTTC.